The 22 T cell receptor beta chains reported below all come from one sample, sequenced in a study. TCRdb processed the 5' RACE reads anew with MiXCR; each CDR3 protein has one entry. Of under 9,500 distinct CDR3 sequences listed, roughly half are singletons. Treg sorting used a CD4+CD25+CD127-/low gate. Sequenced: Tregs sorted from a lymph node. The source is a female donor with breast cancer.

The genes are TRBV12-3 or TRBV12-4 and TRBJ2-5, with 10 positions matching TRBD2. Trimming at V came to 6 bases and at J to 4 bases, leaving 8 bases not matched to a gene. This CDR3 has 15 amino acids. CDR3 in DNA: TGTGCCAGCAGCCCCAGCGGGAGGGGAAGAGAGACCCAGTACTTC. Protein: CASSPSGRGRETQYF.

This chain joins TRBV27 and TRBJ2-7; 12 positions agree with TRBD1. Germline V CDR1 and CDR2: MNHEY, SMNVEV (reference sequence). Germline trimming cut 4 bases from V and 4 bases from J; bases unmatched to any gene: 8. The CDR3 is made up of 16 amino acids. The CDR3 nucleotides read TGTGCCAGCAGTTCCATCGGGACAGGGGGCGCTTACGAGCAGTACTTC. As protein: CASSSIGTGGAYEQYF.

A few counts support this clonotype. The V call is TRBV4-1, the J call TRBJ1-1, with D uncertain. CDR3 length: 14 amino acids. V was clipped by 1 base and J by 1 base, with 7 bases between them. The germline V gene has CDR1 MGHRA and CDR2 YSYEKL. CDR3 amino acids: CASSQVGENTEAFF. CDR3 bases: TGCGCCAGCAGCCAAGTTGGCGAGAACACTGAAGCTTTCTTT.

This CDR3 reads CASSHKSGTQYF. DNA for the CDR3: TGTGCCAGCAGCCACAAGTCTGGTACGCAGTATTTT. This chain uses TRBV7-9 with TRBJ2-3, with D hard to call. The CDR3 has 12 amino acids. Germline CDR1 reads SEHNR; CDR2 reads FQNEAQ (reference sequence). The germline V and J ends were trimmed by 5 bases and 8 bases, with 11 bases remaining between them.

V usage is TRBV20-1 and J usage is TRBJ1-2; 9 nucleotides match TRBD1. The CDR3 consists of 15 residues. The junction had 11 bases not matched to a gene; V was cut back by 4 bases and J by 5 bases. The germline V gene has CDR1 DFQATT and CDR2 SNEGSKA (reference sequence). CDR3 DNA sequence: TGCAGTGCTAACGGCCGGGACAGGGATTTTTATGGCTACACCTTC. Translation: CSANGRDRDFYGYTF.

The gene calls are TRBV5-1 and TRBJ2-5; 9 nucleotides align to TRBD2. The J segment lost 5 bases and the V segment lost 0 bases, leaving 8 bases of the junction unmatched. CDR1 and CDR2 from the germline V gene are SGHRS and YFSETQ. This CDR3 region has 16 residues. The CDR3 is CASSLAAGGPDETQYF. CDR3 coding DNA: TGCGCCAGCAGCTTGGCGGCGGGAGGGCCCGACGAGACCCAGTACTTC.

About this clonotype: The junction differs from germline at one of its ends, possibly a read error. The chain joins TRBV10-2 to TRBJ2-2; the D gene is possibly TRBD2 (6 bases). The CDR3 is 15 residues long. Germline CDR1 is WSHSY and CDR2 is SAAADI. The CDR3 region has the DNA TGCGCCAGCAGCCAGCGGGTCGCGAACACCGAGGAGCTGTTTTTT. Translating it yields CASSQRVANTEELFF.

This clonotype was seen more than once but under ten times. The chain carries TRBV4-1 and TRBJ2-1, with D uncertain. Germline CDR1 is MGHRA and CDR2 is YSYEKL. The germline V and J ends were trimmed by 0 bases and 0 bases, with 6 bases remaining between them. The CDR3 length is 15 residues. The CDR3 sequence is CASSQDPGSYNEQFF. For the CDR3, the DNA is TGCGCCAGCAGCCAAGATCCCGGCTCCTACAATGAGCAGTTCTTC.

This clonotype is medium-sized (0.01 to 0.1%) by share. The V call is TRBV4-1, the J call TRBJ2-7; the match to TRBD2 covers 10 bases. This CDR3 spans 16 amino acids. V shed 1 base, J shed 0 bases, and the junction held 3 bases outside the gene matches. The V gene's germline CDR1 is MGHRA and CDR2 YSYEKL. CDR3 DNA sequence: TGCGCCAGCAGCCAAGGGACTAGCGGATACTCCTACGAGCAGTACTTC. It is translated as CASSQGTSGYSYEQYF.

There are a few counts of this clonotype. The rearrangement links TRBV11-2 to TRBJ1-4; unclear D gene. V lost 5 bases, J lost 8 bases, and 15 bases lay in between. Germline V gene lookup returns CDR1 SGHAT and CDR2 FQNNGV. The CDR3 has 14 amino acids. CDR3 sequence: CASSGPPGREKLFF. The CDR3, as DNA: TGTGCCAGCAGCGGGCCCCCGGGGAGGGAAAAACTGTTTTTT.

This clonotype was observed a few times. The chain joins TRBV6-4 to TRBJ2-1; D uncertain. The CDR3 contains 14 residues. The germline gives CDR1 MRHNA, CDR2 SNTAGT. Deletions cut 5 bases from V and 0 bases from J, with 8 bases between. Written as DNA, the CDR3 is TGTGCCAGCAGTCCTAGGAGCTCCTACAATGAGCAGTTCTTC. It specifies CASSPRSSYNEQFF.

The CDR3: CASSSPSTGGWYGYTF. The DNA for the CDR3 is TGTGCCAGCAGTTCCCCCTCGACAGGGGGGTGGTATGGCTACACCTTC. The rearrangement joins TRBV28 to TRBJ1-2; 9 bases line up with TRBD1. V shed 4 bases, J shed 5 bases, and the junction held 11 bases outside the gene matches. This CDR3 has 16 amino acids. Germline CDR1 is MDHEN and CDR2 is SYDVKM.

The chain couples TRBV6-1 to TRBJ2-1; 7 nucleotides align to TRBD2. The ends lost 7 bases at V and 4 bases at J; junction bases unmatched: 10. This CDR3 has 15 amino acids. Germline values: CDR1 MNHNS, CDR2 SASEGT. The CDR3 region is CASNAGTTSYNEQFF. The DNA for the CDR3 is TGTGCCAGCAACGCCGGGACTACCTCGTACAATGAGCAGTTCTTC.

V is TRBV4-1 and J is TRBJ1-4; 8 bases match TRBD1. From germline, CDR1 is MGHRA and CDR2 YSYEKL. The CDR3 runs to 17 residues. The J segment lost 7 bases and the V segment lost 4 bases, leaving 14 bases of the junction unmatched. CDR3 protein: CASSLPSTGELSEKLFF. CDR3 sequence (DNA): TGCGCCAGCAGCCTGCCCTCGACAGGGGAGTTGAGTGAAAAACTGTTTTTT.

The J gene is TRBJ2-5, the V gene TRBV15, with 8 bases aligning to TRBD2. V was pared by 0 bases and J by 4 bases, with 4 bases of the junction left unmatched. Germline loops: CDR1 LNHNV, CDR2 YYDKDF (reference sequence). The length of the CDR3 is 15 residues. For the CDR3, the DNA is TGTGCCACCAGCAGAGATAAAGCGGGAGTAGAGACCCAGTACTTC. Translating it yields CATSRDKAGVETQYF. The whole variable domain, filled in from reference TRBV15 and TRBJ2-5, reads DAMVIQNPRYQVTQFGKPVTLSCSQTLNHNVMYWYQQKSSQAPKLLFHYYDKDFNNEADTPDNFQSRRPNTSFCFLDIRSPGLGDTAMYLCATSRDKAGVETQYFGPGTRLLVL.

The V and J genes are TRBV4-1 and TRBJ2-7; D tentatively fits TRBD1 or TRBD2 (5 bases each). Germline assignment: CDR1 MGHRA and CDR2 YSYEKL. The CDR3 is 16 residues long. The V gene lost 1 base and the J gene lost 2 bases, with 15 bases spanning the gap. The CDR3 DNA sequence: TGCGCCAGCAGCCAAGCGGGGCAAAGTGGGGCCTACGAGCAGTACTTC. Amino acid sequence: CASSQAGQSGAYEQYF.

This clonotype was seen a few times. The gene calls are TRBV10-3 and TRBJ2-7, with 10 bases matching TRBD1. The ends lost 4 bases at V and 3 bases at J; junction bases unmatched: 6. The germline CDR1 and CDR2 sequences are ENHRY and SYGVKD. The CDR3 totals 15 residues. The CDR3 DNA reads TGTGCCATCAGTGGCGGGGGGACAGGGGACTACGAGCAGTACTTC. This gives the protein CAISGGGTGDYEQYF.

The gene calls are TRBV5-1 and TRBJ2-1; no reliable D call. The CDR3 contains 15 residues. Germline CDR1 and CDR2: SGHRS and YFSETQ. Trimming removed 6 bases from V and 3 bases from J, with 16 bases in between. CDR3 DNA sequence: TGCGCCAGCACCGAGGAAGGGCAGAACTACAATGAGCAGTTCTTC. This codes for CASTEEGQNYNEQFF.

A word on this clonotype: The CDR3 carries no conserved terminal phenylalanine or tryptophan, so it likely arises from a read error. V and J are TRBV6-4 and TRBJ2-1, with TRBD2 matching over 11 bases. The CDR3 is 21 residues long. Germline trimming cut 6 bases from V and 0 bases from J; bases unmatched to any gene: 19. Germline CDR1 and CDR2: MRHNA and SNTAGT. The CDR3 here is CASSGLAGGIPEPSSYNEQFL. The CDR3 bases are TGTGCCAGCAGCGGGCTAGCGGGGGGTATTCCCGAACCGAGCTCCTACAATGAGCAGTTCCTC.

This clonotype has more than one count but fewer than ten. The chain combines TRBV20-1 with TRBJ1-4; D is unclear. The CDR3 is made up of 14 amino acids. Germline-derived CDR1 and CDR2 are DFQATT and SNEGSKA (reference sequence). Deletions cut 4 bases from V and 7 bases from J, with 16 bases between. In nucleotides, the CDR3 is TGCAGTGCTACCCTGACGCAAGGCCCTGAAAAACTGTTTTTT. The encoded protein is CSATLTQGPEKLFF.

The table lists this clonotype with a count of one. V usage is TRBV3-1 and J usage is TRBJ2-3, with D perhaps TRBD2 (6 bases). The CDR3 extends over 15 amino acids. The V end was cut by 3 bases, the J end by 6 bases, with 16 bases between. Germline V CDR1 and CDR2: LGHDT, YNNKEL (reference sequence). The CDR3 coding sequence is TGTGCCAGCAGCCAGGGGCGGGGTACGGTTGATACGCAGTATTTT. It encodes CASSQGRGTVDTQYF.

The gene calls are TRBV4-2 and TRBJ2-7, with TRBD1 identical over 8 bases. The germline CDR1 and CDR2 sequences are LGHNA and YNFKEQ. J was trimmed by 7 bases and V by 3 bases; bases with no gene match: 8. The CDR3 runs to 14 residues. CDR3 residues: CASSQWQGAGEQYF. Written as DNA, the CDR3 is TGTGCCAGCAGCCAGTGGCAGGGGGCGGGAGAGCAGTACTTC.